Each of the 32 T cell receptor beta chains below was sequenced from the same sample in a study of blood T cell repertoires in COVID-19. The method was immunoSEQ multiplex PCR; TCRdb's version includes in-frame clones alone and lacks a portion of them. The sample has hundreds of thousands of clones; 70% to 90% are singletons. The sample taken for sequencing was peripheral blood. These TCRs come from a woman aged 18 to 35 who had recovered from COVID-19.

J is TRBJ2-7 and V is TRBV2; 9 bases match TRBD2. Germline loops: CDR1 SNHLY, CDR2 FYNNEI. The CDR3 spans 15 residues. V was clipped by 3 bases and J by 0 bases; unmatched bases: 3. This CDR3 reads CASSELAGRSYEQYF. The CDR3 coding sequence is TGTGCCAGCAGTGAGCTAGCGGGACGCTCCTACGAGCAGTACTTC.

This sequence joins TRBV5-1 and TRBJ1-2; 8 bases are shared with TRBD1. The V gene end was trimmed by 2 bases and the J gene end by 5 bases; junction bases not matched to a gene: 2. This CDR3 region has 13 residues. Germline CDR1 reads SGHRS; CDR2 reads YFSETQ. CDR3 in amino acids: CASSLQGGYGYTF. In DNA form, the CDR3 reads TGCGCCAGCAGCTTACAGGGGGGGTATGGCTACACCTTC.

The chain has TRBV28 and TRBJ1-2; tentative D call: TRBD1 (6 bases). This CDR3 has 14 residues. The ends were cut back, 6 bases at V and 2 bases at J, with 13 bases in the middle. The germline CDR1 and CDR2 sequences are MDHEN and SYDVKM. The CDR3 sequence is CASRPGVGNYGYTF. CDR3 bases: TGTGCCAGCAGACCAGGGGTAGGAAACTATGGCTACACCTTC.

The CDR3 nucleotides read TGTGCCAGCAGTTCGAGAATGAACACTGAAGCTTTCTTT. It encodes CASSSRMNTEAFF. The chain has TRBV27 and TRBJ1-1; D gene uncertain. Germline CDR1 and CDR2: MNHEY and SMNVEV (reference sequence). With 4 bases removed from V and 0 bases from J, the gap between germline ends came to 6 bases. The CDR3 is 13 residues long.

The CDR3 reads CASSWTGINTEAFF. In DNA form, the CDR3 reads TGTGCCAGCAGTTGGACAGGGATCAACACTGAAGCTTTCTTT. The chain combines TRBV27 with TRBJ1-1, with 8 nucleotides matching TRBD1. The V gene's germline CDR1 is MNHEY and CDR2 SMNVEV (reference sequence). This CDR3 is 14 amino acids long. V shed 4 bases, J shed 2 bases, and the junction held 3 bases outside the gene matches.

The CDR3 reads CASSPIGLAGDYNEQFF. The DNA of the CDR3 is TGTGCCAGCAGCCCCATCGGACTAGCGGGGGACTACAATGAGCAGTTCTTC. The chain combines TRBV9 with TRBJ2-1; 13 bases are a match to TRBD2. J lost 3 bases, V lost 4 bases, and 7 bases had no gene match. CDR1 is SGDLS, CDR2 YYNGEE, per germline. CDR3 length equals 17 residues.

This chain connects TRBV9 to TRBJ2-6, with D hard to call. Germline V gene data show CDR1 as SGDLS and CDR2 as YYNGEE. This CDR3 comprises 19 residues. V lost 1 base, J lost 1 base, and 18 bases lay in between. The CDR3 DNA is TGTGCCAGCAGCGTACCCCGTAGCCTTGACCCTTCTGGGGCCAACGTCCTGACTTTC. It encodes CASSVPRSLDPSGANVLTF.

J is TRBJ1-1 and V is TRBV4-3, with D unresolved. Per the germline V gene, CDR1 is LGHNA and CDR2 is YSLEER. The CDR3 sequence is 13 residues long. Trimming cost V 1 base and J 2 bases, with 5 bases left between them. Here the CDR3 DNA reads TGCGCCAGCAGCCAAGCGGGTAACACTGAAGCTTTCTTT. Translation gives CASSQAGNTEAFF.

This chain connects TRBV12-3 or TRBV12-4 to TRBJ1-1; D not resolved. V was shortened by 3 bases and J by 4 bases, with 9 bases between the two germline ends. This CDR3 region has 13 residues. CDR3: CASSFSGGTEAFF. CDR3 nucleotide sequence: TGTGCCAGCAGTTTTAGCGGTGGCACTGAAGCTTTCTTT.

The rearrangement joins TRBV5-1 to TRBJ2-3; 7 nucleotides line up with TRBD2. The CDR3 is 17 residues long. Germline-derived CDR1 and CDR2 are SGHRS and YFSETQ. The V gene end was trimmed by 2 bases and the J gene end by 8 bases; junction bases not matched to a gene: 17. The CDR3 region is CASSLVMSAGSVSTQYF. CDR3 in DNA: TGCGCCAGCAGCTTAGTTATGTCAGCGGGATCGGTCAGTACGCAGTATTTT.

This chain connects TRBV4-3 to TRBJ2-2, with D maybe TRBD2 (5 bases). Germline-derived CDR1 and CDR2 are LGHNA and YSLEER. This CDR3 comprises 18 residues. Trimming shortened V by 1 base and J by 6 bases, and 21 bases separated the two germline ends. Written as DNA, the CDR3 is TGCGCCAGCAGCCAAGCCTCATTCCCGGCGGGTTCGGCCGGGGAGCTGTTTTTT. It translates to CASSQASFPAGSAGELFF.

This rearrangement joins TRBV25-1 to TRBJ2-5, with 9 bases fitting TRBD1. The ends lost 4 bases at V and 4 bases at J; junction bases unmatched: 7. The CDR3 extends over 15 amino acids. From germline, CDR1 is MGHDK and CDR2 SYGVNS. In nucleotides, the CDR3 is TGTGCCAGCAGTGGGTCAGGACAGGGGTTAGAGACCCAGTACTTC. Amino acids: CASSGSGQGLETQYF.

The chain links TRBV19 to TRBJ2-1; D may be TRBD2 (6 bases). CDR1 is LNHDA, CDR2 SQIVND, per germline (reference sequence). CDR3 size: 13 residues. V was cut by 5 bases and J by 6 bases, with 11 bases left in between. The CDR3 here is CASSATSLNEQFF. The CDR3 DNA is TGTGCCAGTAGTGCCACTAGCCTCAATGAGCAGTTCTTC. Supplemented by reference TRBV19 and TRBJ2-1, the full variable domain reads DGGITQSPKYLFRKEGQNVTLSCEQNLNHDAMYWYRQDPGQGLRLIYYSQIVNDFQKGDIAEGYSVSREKKESFPLTVTSAQKNPTAFYLCASSATSLNEQFFGPGTRLTVL.

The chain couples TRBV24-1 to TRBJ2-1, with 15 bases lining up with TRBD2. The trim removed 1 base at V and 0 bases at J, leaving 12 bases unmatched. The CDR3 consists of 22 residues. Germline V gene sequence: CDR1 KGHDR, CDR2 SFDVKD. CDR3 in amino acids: CATSDFTPGTSGGQSSYNEQFF. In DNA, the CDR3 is TGTGCCACCAGTGATTTCACCCCCGGGACTAGCGGGGGGCAAAGCTCCTACAATGAGCAGTTCTTC.

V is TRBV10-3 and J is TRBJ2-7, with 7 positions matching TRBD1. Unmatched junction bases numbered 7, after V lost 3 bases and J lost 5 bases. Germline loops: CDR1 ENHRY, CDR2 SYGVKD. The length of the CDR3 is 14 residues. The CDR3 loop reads CAISEPVTGDEQYF. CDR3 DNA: TGTGCCATCAGTGAACCCGTTACAGGGGACGAGCAGTACTTC.

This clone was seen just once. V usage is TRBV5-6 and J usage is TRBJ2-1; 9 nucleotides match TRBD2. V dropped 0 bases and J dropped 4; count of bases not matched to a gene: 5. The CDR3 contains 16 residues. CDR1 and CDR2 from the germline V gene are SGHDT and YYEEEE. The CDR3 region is CASSLGLAGAYNEQFF. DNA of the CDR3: TGTGCCAGCAGCTTGGGGTTAGCGGGAGCGTACAATGAGCAGTTCTTC.

This chain's CDR3 is CASSQEGGNTEAFF. CDR3 bases: TGTGCCAGCAGCCAAGAGGGAGGGAACACTGAAGCTTTCTTT. The chain links TRBV4-2 to TRBJ1-1; D is uncertain. The CDR3 extends over 14 amino acids. V dropped 0 bases and J dropped 1 base, with 6 bases sitting between them. Germline lookup yields CDR1 LGHNA and CDR2 YNFKEQ.

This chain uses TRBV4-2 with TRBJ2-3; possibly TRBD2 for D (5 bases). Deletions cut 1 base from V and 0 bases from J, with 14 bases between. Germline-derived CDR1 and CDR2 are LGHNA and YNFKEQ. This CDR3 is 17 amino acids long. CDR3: CASSQGLHVGSTDTQYF. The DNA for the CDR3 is TGTGCCAGCAGCCAAGGACTACATGTGGGAAGCACAGATACGCAGTATTTT.

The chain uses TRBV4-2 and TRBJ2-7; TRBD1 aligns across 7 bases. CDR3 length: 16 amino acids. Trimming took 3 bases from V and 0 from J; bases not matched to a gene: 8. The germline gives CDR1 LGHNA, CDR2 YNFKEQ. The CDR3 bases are TGTGCCAGCAGCCAGGCTACAGGGGACAGCTCCTACGAGCAGTACTTC. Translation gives CASSQATGDSSYEQYF.

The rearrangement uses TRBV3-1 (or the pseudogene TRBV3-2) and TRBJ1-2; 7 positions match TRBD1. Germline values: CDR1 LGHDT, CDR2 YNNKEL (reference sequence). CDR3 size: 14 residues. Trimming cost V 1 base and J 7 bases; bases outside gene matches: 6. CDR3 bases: TGTGCCAGCAGCCAAGCGGCACAGGGGAGTGGCTACACCTTC. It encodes CASSQAAQGSGYTF.

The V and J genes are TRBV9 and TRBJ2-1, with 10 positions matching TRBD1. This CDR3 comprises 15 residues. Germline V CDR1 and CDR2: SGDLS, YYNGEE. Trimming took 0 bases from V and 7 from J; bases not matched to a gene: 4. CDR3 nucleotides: TGTGCCAGCAGCGTAGCTCGGACAGGGGGAAATGAGCAGTTCTTC. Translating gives CASSVARTGGNEQFF.

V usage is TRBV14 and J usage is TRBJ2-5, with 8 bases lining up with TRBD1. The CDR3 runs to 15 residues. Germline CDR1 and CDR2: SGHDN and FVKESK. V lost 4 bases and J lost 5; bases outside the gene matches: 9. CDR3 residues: CASSPRQGPWETQYF. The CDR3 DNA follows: TGTGCCAGCAGCCCACGACAGGGGCCCTGGGAGACCCAGTACTTC. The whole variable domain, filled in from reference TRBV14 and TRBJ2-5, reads EAGVTQFPSHSVIEKGQTVTLRCDPISGHDNLYWYRRVMGKEIKFLLHFVKESKQDESGMPNNRFLAERTGGTYSTLKVQPAELEDSGVYFCASSPRQGPWETQYFGPGTRLLVL.

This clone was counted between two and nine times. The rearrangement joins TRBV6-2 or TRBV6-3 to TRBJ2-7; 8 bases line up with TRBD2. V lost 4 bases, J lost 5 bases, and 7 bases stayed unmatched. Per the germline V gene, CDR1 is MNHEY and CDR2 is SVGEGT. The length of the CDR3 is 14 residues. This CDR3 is CASSFSLAGNEQYF. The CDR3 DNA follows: TGTGCCAGCAGTTTTAGTTTAGCGGGAAACGAGCAGTACTTC.

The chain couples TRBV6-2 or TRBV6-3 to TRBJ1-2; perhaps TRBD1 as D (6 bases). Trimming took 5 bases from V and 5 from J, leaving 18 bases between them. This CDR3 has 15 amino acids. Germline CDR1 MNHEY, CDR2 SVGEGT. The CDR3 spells CASSPSIRTEYGYTF. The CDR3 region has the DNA TGTGCCAGCAGTCCCTCGATAAGGACAGAGTATGGCTACACCTTC.

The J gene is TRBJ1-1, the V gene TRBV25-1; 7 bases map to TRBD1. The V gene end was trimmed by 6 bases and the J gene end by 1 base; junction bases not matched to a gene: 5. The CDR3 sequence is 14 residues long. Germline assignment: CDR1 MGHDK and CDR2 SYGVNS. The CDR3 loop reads CASRWGTANTEAFF. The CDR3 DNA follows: TGTGCCAGCAGGTGGGGGACAGCGAACACTGAAGCTTTCTTT. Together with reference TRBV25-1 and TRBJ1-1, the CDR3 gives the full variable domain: EADIYQTPRYLVIGTGKKITLECSQTMGHDKMYWYQQDPGMELHLIHYSYGVNSTEKGDLSSESTVSRIRTEHFPLTLESARPSHTSQYLCASRWGTANTEAFFGQGTRLTVV.

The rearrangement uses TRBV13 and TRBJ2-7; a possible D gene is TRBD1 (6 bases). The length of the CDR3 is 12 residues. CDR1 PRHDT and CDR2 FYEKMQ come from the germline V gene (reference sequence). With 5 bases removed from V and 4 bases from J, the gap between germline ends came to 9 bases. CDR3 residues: CASSIQGYEQYF. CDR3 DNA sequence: TGTGCCAGCAGCATCCAGGGGTACGAGCAGTACTTC.

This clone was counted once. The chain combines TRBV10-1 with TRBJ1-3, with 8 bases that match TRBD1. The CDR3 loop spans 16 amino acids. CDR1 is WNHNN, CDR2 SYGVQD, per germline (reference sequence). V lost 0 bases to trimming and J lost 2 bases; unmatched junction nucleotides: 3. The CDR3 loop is CASSESSTGAGNTIYF. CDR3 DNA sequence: TGCGCCAGCAGTGAGTCGTCGACAGGGGCTGGAAACACCATATATTTT.

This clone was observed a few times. Here the CDR3 DNA reads TGTGCCAGCAGCTTAGAGCGGGGGGCGCGAGGGGAGCTGTTTTTT. Translating it yields CASSLERGARGELFF. This sequence joins TRBV11-3 and TRBJ2-2; 8 bases are shared with TRBD2. This CDR3 contains 15 residues. V shed 0 bases and J 8 bases; nucleotides not matched to a gene: 5. The germline CDR1 and CDR2 sequences are SGHNT and YENEEA.

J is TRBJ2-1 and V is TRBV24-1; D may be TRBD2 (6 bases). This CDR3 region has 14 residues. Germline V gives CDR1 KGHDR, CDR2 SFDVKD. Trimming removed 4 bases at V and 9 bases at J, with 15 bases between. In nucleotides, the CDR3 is TGTGCCACCAGTGACCGAACTAGCTTTAGTGAGCAGTTCTTC. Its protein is CATSDRTSFSEQFF.

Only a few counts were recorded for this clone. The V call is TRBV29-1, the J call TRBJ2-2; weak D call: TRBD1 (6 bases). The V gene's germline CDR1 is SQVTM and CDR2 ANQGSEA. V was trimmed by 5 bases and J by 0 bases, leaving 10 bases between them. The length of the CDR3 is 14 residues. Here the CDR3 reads CSVPRQANTGELFF. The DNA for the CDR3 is TGCAGCGTTCCCAGACAGGCGAACACCGGGGAGCTGTTTTTT.

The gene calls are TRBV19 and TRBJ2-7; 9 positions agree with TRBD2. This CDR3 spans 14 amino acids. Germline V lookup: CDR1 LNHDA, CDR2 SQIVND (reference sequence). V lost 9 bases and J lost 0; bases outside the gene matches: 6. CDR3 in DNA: TGTGCCAGCGCTAGCGGGACAAGCTCCTACGAGCAGTACTTC. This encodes CASASGTSSYEQYF.

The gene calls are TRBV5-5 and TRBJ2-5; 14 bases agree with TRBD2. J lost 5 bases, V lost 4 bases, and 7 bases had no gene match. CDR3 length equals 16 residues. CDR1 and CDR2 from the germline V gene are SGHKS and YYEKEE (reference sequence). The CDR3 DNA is TGTGCCAGCAGCCGGGGACTAGCGGGAGTTCTCGAGACCCAGTACTTC. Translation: CASSRGLAGVLETQYF.